This T cell receptor (beta chain) was retrieved from a study of blood T cell repertoires in COVID-19. Study at large: Acute-phase and convalescent COVID-19 samples originated in the United States, Italy and Spain.

V dropped 6 bases and J dropped 6; count of bases not matched to a gene: 11. Germline V gives CDR1 SGDLS, CDR2 YYNGEE. The CDR3 is made up of 14 amino acids. Participants' own reports of clinical history determined their cohort assignment. Data came from immunoSEQ multiplex PCR; TCRdb stores just in-frame clones and leaves some out. This table holds about 240,000 clones, roughly 90% found once. The specimen sequenced was PBMCs or T cells enriched from blood (not recorded which). The rearrangement joins TRBV9 to TRBJ1-1; 7 bases map to TRBD1. The TCR originated in a woman aged 30 to 39 who had recovered from COVID-19. CDR3 in amino acids: CASTIQGSDSEAFF. In DNA form, the CDR3 reads TGTGCCAGCACCATACAGGGGTCCGACTCTGAAGCTTTCTTT.